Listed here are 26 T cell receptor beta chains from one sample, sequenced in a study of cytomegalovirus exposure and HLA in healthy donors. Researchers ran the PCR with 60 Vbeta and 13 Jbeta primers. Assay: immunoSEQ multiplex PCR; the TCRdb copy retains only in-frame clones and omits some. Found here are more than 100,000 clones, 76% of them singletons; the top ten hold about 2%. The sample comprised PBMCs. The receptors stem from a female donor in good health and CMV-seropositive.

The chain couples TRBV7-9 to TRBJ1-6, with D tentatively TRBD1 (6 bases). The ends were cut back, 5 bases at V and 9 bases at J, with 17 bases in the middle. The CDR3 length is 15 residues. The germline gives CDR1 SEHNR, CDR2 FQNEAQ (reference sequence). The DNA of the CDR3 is TGTGCCAGCAGCCCTAGTACGGGGGGCAGTTCACCCCTCCACTTT. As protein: CASSPSTGGSSPLHF.

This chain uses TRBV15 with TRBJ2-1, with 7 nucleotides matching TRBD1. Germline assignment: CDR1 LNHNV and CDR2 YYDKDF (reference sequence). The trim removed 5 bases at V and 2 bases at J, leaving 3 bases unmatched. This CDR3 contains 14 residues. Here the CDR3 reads CATSLGTAYNEQFF. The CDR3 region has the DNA TGTGCCACCAGCTTGGGGACAGCCTACAATGAGCAGTTCTTC.

This chain's CDR3 is CASLLGEEQETQYF. CDR3 DNA: TGTGCCAGCCTCTTGGGGGAGGAACAAGAGACCCAGTACTTC. V usage is TRBV2 and J usage is TRBJ2-5, with D tentatively TRBD2 (6 bases). V shed 8 bases and J shed 2 bases, with 15 bases lying between them. CDR3 size: 14 residues. CDR1 SNHLY and CDR2 FYNNEI come from the germline V gene.

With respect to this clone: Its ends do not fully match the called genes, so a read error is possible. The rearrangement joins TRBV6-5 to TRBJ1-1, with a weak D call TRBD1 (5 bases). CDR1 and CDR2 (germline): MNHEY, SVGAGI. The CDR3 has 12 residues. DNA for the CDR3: TGTGTCAGCAGTTACGGGGCCTCTGAAGCTTTCTTT. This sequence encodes CVSSYGASEAFF.

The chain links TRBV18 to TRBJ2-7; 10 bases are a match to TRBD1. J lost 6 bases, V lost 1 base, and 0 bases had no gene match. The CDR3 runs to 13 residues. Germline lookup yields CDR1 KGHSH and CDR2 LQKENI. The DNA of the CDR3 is TGTGCCAGCTCACCACGGGACAGGGGCGAGCAGTACTTC. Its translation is CASSPRDRGEQYF.

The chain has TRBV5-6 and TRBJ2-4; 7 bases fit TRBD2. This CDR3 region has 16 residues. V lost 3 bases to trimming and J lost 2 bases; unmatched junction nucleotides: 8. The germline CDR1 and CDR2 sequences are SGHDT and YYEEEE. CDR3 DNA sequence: TGTGCCAGCAGCTATTGGGAGGGTATAACCAAAAACATTCAGTACTTC. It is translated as CASSYWEGITKNIQYF.

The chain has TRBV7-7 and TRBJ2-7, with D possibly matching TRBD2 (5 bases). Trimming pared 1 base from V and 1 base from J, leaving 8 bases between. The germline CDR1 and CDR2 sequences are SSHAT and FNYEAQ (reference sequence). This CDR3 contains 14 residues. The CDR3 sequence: CASSLDPGSYEQYF. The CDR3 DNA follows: TGTGCCAGCAGCTTAGACCCGGGGTCCTACGAGCAGTACTTC.

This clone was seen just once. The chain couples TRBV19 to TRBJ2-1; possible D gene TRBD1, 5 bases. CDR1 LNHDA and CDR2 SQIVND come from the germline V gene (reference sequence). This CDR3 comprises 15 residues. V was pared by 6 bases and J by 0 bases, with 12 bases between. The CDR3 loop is CASRSERGSYNEQFF. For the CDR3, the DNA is TGTGCCAGTAGGAGCGAAAGGGGCTCCTACAATGAGCAGTTCTTC.

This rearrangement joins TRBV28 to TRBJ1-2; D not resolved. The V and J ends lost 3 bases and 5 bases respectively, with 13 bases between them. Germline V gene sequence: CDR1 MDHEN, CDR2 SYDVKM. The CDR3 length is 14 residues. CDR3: CASSFAPGKYGYTF. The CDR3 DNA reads TGTGCCAGCAGTTTCGCACCCGGGAAGTATGGCTACACCTTC.

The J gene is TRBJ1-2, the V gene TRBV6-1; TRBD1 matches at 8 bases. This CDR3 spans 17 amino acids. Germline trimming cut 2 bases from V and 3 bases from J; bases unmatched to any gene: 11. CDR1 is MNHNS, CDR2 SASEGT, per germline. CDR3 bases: TGTGCCAGCAGTGAATCCTCGACGACAGGGGTTTACTATGGCTACACCTTC. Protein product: CASSESSTTGVYYGYTF.

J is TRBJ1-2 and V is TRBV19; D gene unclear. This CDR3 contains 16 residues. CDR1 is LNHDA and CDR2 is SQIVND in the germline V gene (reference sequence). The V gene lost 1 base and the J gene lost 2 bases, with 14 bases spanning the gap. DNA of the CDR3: TGTGCCAGTAGTATAGCTTTAGGCAGGCCCAACTATGGCTACACCTTC. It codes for CASSIALGRPNYGYTF.

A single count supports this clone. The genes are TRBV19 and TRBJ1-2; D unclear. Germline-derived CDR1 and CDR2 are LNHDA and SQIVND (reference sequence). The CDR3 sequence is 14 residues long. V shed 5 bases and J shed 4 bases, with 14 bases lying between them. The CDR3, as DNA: TGTGCCAGTAGTGCCCCCGAGCGGGGCTATGGCTACACCTTC. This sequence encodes CASSAPERGYGYTF.

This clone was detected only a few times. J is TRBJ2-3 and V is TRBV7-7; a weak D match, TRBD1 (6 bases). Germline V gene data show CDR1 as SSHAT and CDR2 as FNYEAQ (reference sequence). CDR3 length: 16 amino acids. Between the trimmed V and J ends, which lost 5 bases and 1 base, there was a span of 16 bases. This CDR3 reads CASSPYRDGRTDTQYF. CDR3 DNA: TGTGCCAGCAGCCCTTACAGGGATGGGCGCACAGATACGCAGTATTTT.

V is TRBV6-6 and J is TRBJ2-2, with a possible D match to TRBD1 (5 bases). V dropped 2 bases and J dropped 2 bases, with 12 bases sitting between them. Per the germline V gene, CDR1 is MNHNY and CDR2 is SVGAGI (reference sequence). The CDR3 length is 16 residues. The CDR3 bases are TGTGCCAGCAGTTACATGTCCAGGGCTAACACCGGGGAGCTGTTTTTT. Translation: CASSYMSRANTGELFF.

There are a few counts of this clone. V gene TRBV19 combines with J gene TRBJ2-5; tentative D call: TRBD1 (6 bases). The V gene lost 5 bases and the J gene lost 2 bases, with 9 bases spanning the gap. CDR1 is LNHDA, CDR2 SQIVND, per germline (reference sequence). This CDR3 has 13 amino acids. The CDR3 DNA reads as TGTGCCAGTAGTCAGGGGTTACAAGAGACCCAGTACTTC. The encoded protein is CASSQGLQETQYF.

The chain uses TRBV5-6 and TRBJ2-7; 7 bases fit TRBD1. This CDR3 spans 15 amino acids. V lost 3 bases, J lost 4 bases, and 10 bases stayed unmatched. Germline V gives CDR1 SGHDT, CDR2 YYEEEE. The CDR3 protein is CASSWTGTDLYEQYF. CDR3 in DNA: TGTGCCAGCAGCTGGACCGGGACAGACCTTTACGAGCAGTACTTC. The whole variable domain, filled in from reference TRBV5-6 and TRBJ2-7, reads DAGVTQSPTHLIKTRGQQVTLRCSPKSGHDTVSWYQQALGQGPQFIFQYYEEEERQRGNFPDRFSGHQFPNYSSELNVNALLLGDSALYLCASSWTGTDLYEQYFGPGTRLTVT.

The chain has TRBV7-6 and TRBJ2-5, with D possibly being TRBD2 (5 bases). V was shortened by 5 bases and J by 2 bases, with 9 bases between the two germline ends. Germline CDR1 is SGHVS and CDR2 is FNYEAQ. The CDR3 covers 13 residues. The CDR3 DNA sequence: TGTGCCAGCAGCCGGACTGAGCAAGAGACCCAGTACTTC. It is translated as CASSRTEQETQYF.

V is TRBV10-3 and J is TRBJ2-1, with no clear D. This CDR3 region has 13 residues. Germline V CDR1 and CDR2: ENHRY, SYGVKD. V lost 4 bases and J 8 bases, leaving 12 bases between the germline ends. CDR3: CAISAPLGDEQFF. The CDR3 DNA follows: TGTGCCATCAGTGCCCCTTTGGGCGATGAGCAGTTCTTC.

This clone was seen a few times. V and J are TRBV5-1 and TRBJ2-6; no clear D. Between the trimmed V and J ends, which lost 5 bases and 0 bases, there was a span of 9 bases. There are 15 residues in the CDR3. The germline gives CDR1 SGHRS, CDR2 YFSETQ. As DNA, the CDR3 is TGCGCCAGCAGACCCGAAGCCTCTGGGGCCAACGTCCTGACTTTC. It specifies CASRPEASGANVLTF.

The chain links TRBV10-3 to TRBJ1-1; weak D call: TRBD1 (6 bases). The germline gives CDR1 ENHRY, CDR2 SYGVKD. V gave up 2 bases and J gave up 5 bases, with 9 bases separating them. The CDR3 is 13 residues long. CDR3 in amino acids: CAISETGLTEAFF. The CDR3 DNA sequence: TGTGCCATCAGTGAGACAGGGTTGACTGAAGCTTTCTTT.

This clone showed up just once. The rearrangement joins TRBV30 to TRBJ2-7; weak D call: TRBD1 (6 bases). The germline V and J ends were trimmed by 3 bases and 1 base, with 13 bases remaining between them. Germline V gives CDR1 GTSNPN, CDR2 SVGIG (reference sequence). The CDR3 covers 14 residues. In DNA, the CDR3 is TGTGCCTGGAGCTTAGGACAGAGTTCCTACGAGCAGTACTTC. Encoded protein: CAWSLGQSSYEQYF.

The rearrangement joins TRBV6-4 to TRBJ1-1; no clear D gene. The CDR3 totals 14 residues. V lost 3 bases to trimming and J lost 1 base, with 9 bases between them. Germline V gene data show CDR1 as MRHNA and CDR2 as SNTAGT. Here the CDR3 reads CASSEMRQNTEAFF. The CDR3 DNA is TGTGCCAGCAGTGAAATGCGGCAGAACACTGAAGCTTTCTTT.

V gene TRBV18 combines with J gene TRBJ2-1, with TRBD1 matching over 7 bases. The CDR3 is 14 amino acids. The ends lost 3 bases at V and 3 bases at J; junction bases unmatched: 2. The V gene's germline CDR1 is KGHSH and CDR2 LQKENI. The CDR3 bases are TGTGCCAGCTCACCTTACAGGGGCTACAATGAGCAGTTCTTC. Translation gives CASSPYRGYNEQFF.

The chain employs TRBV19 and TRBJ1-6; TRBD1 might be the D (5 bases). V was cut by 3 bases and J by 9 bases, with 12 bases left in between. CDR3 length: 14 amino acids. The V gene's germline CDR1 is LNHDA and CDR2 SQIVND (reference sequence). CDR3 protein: CASSIGGGTSPLHF. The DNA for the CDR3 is TGTGCCAGTAGTATTGGGGGGGGGACTTCACCCCTCCACTTT.

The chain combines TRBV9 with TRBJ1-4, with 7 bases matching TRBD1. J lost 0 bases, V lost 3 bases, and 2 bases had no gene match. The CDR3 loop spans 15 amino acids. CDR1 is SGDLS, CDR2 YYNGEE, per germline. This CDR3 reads CASSEGGSTNEKLFF. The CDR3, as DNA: TGTGCCAGCAGCGAAGGGGGCTCAACTAATGAAAAACTGTTTTTT.

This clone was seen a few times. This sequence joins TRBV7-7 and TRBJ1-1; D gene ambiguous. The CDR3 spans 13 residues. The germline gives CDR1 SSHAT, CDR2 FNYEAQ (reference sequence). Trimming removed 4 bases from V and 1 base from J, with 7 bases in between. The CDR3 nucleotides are TGTGCCAGCAGCTCTGACACGAACACTGAAGCTTTCTTT. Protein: CASSSDTNTEAFF.